Listed below are T cell receptor beta chains from one sample, sequenced in a study of T cells after yellow fever vaccination. Each CDR3 protein gets one entry after TCRdb re-called the 5' RACE reads with MiXCR. The data show 300,000 to 400,000 distinct CDR3 sequences, with about 12% seen just once and 3.2% held by the top ten. This specimen consisted of CD4+ T cells sorted from PBMCs, obtained 15 days after the yellow fever booster vaccination. All receptors derive from a man between 18 and 29 years old who received the YFV17D yellow fever vaccine. Both conserved end residues are part of each CDR3. The order of the fields is D gene, clone size, J gene, V gene, CDR3 protein, CDR3 DNA. The D gene is left open where the match is weak. The size entry is marked missing in some rows and otherwise reads once, few, many or a size class.

>-|-|TRBJ2-1|TRBV5-1
CASSFRQPNEQFF
TGCGCCAGCAGCTTCAGACAGCCCAATGAGCAGTTCTTC
>TRBD1|-|TRBJ1-1|TRBV5-6
CASSPWDRVGAFF
TGTGCCAGCAGCCCGTGGGACAGGGTCGGGGCTTTCTTT
>-|many|TRBJ1-4|TRBV6-6
CASSSGRDELFF
TGTGCCAGCAGTTCCGGCCGGGACGAACTGTTTTTT
>-|many|TRBJ2-1|TRBV7-9
CASSPRGGGYNEQFF
TGTGCCAGCAGCCCCCGGGGAGGGGGCTACAATGAGCAGTTCTTC
>-|many|TRBJ2-3|TRBV2
CASSEADTQYF
TGTGCCAGCAGTGAGGCCGATACGCAGTATTTT
>-|-|TRBJ2-5|TRBV7-2
CASSTSRETQYF
TGTGCCAGCAGCACCAGTAGGGAGACCCAGTACTTC
>TRBD1|few|TRBJ2-4|TRBV7-2
CASSRNQGENIQYF
TGTGCCAGCAGCCGAAATCAGGGGGAAAACATTCAGTACTTC
>-|few|TRBJ2-5|TRBV3-2
CASSQEGPAGEKTQYF
TGTGCCAGCAGCCAAGAGGGGCCAGCGGGGGAGAAGACCCAGTACTTC
>-|few|TRBJ2-3|TRBV5-6
CASSGRDRSTDTQYF
TGTGCCAGCAGCGGAAGGGACCGTAGCACAGATACGCAGTATTTT
>TRBD1|few|TRBJ1-4|TRBV20-1
CSAGERQGLKEKLFF
TGCAGTGCCGGTGAAAGACAGGGCCTAAAAGAAAAACTGTTTTTT
>-|few|TRBJ2-3|TRBV28
CASSLNGRNTQYF
TGTGCCAGCAGTTTAAACGGGCGGAATACGCAGTATTTT
>TRBD1|-|TRBJ2-7|TRBV5-5
CASSPKGQGAYEQYF
TGTGCCAGCAGCCCGAAGGGACAGGGGGCCTACGAGCAGTACTTC
>-|-|TRBJ2-5|TRBV12-3/TRBV12-4
CASTHFGFEETQYF
TGTGCCAGCACCCATTTTGGTTTCGAGGAGACCCAGTACTTC
>-|-|TRBJ1-1|TRBV30
CACPGVRDLTSAFF
TGTGCCTGTCCCGGAGTACGGGACCTTACTAGTGCTTTCTTT
>-|few|TRBJ2-7|TRBV5-1
CASNGGTQGTGEQYF
TGCGCCAGCAACGGGGGAACTCAGGGAACGGGGGAGCAGTACTTC
>TRBD1|-|TRBJ2-3|TRBV6-5
CASSYSGQGTDTQYF
TGTGCCAGCAGTTACTCGGGACAGGGCACAGATACGCAGTATTTT
>-|-|TRBJ1-2|TRBV18
CASSPLDKNYGYTF
TGTGCCAGCTCACCACTGGACAAGAACTATGGCTACACCTTC
>-|few|TRBJ2-5|TRBV12-3/TRBV12-4
CASSYSGRGFQETQYF
TGTGCCAGCAGTTATTCTGGGAGGGGGTTCCAAGAGACCCAGTACTTC
>-|-|TRBJ1-5|TRBV12-3/TRBV12-4
CASSFRQTQPQHF
TGTGCCAGCAGTTTTCGACAAACTCAGCCCCAGCATTTT
>-|-|TRBJ1-4|TRBV4-2
CASSQDLGEKLFF
TGTGCCAGCAGCCAAGATCTGGGGGAAAAACTGTTTTTT
>-|many|TRBJ2-5|TRBV11-2
CASKGGGRETQYF
TGTGCCAGCAAAGGAGGGGGGAGAGAGACCCAGTACTTC
>-|few|TRBJ2-5|TRBV6-1
CASPAWGGETQYF
TGTGCCAGCCCTGCATGGGGCGGAGAGACCCAGTACTTC
>-|-|TRBJ1-2|TRBV27
CASSFTGAGYTF
TGTGCCAGCAGTTTCACAGGAGCGGGCTACACCTTC
>-|many|TRBJ1-5|TRBV5-1
CASSLAPMGAGNQPQHF
TGCGCCAGCAGCTTGGCCCCTATGGGGGCGGGCAATCAGCCCCAGCATTTT
>-|few|TRBJ2-5|TRBV5-1
CASGDGLGETQYF
TGCGCCAGCGGGGATGGGTTAGGAGAGACCCAGTACTTC
>-|-|TRBJ1-3|TRBV5-5
CASSPSILFGNTIYF
TGTGCCAGCAGCCCCAGCATACTTTTTGGAAACACCATATATTTT
>TRBD2|-|TRBJ2-3|TRBV12-3/TRBV12-4
CASTFRAGGTLDTQYF
TGTGCCAGCACCTTCCGGGCGGGGGGCACCTTGGATACGCAGTATTTT
>-|few|TRBJ1-4|TRBV12-3/TRBV12-4
CASRLDSPSLNEKLFF
TGTGCCAGCAGACTGGACAGCCCGTCACTTAATGAAAAACTGTTTTTT
>-|-|TRBJ2-3|TRBV18
CASSREEGGRDTQYF
TGTGCCAGCTCCAGGGAAGAGGGGGGCAGAGATACGCAGTATTTT
>-|many|TRBJ2-3|TRBV28
CASSRRHNGADTQYF
TGTGCCAGCAGTAGAAGACACAACGGGGCAGATACGCAGTATTTT
>TRBD1|few|TRBJ1-1|TRBV7-2
CASSLRTGGTEAFF
TGTGCCAGCAGCTTACGCACAGGGGGCACTGAAGCTTTCTTT
>-|-|TRBJ1-2|TRBV5-1
CASSAGQSAGYGYTF
TGCGCCAGCAGCGCAGGACAGTCGGCGGGCTATGGCTACACCTTC
>TRBD2|-|TRBJ2-7|TRBV20-1
CSARDRAGYEQYF
TGCAGTGCTAGAGATAGAGCGGGATACGAGCAGTACTTC
>TRBD2|few|TRBJ2-1|TRBV27
CASSLFSGGSYNEQFF
TGTGCCAGCAGTTTATTCAGCGGGGGATCCTACAATGAGCAGTTCTTC
>TRBD1|few|TRBJ2-5|TRBV7-2
CASSAQTGGRETQYF
TGTGCCAGCAGCGCCCAGACAGGGGGCCGTGAGACCCAGTACTTC
>TRBD1|-|TRBJ1-5|TRBV6-6
CASSQGGQWRGGNQPQHF
TGTGCCAGCAGTCAGGGGGGACAGTGGAGAGGTGGCAATCAGCCCCAGCATTTT
>TRBD1|many|TRBJ2-2|TRBV7-2
CASSSRTGGDTGELFF
TGTGCCAGCAGCTCACGGACAGGGGGCGACACCGGGGAGCTGTTTTTT
>-|few|TRBJ2-7|TRBV30
CARTESNSYEQYF
TGTGCCAGGACCGAGTCGAACTCCTACGAGCAGTACTTC
>-|once|TRBJ1-1|TRBV19
CASTPGLSYTEAFF
TGTGCCAGTACCCCAGGACTGAGCTACACTGAAGCTTTCTTT
>TRBD2|-|TRBJ2-1|TRBV28
CASSSPGGAYFF
TGTGCCAGCAGTTCCCCGGGGGGGGCATATTTCTTC
>-|few|TRBJ2-1|TRBV20-1
CSARDRFRASEQFF
TGCAGTGCTAGAGATCGGTTCAGGGCCAGTGAGCAGTTCTTC
>TRBD2|medium-sized|TRBJ2-1|TRBV10-3
CATKQASGNEQFF
TGTGCCACAAAGCAAGCTAGCGGGAATGAGCAGTTCTTC
>-|-|TRBJ2-5|TRBV7-9
CASSLGLGAAETQYF
TGTGCCAGCAGCTTAGGGTTGGGAGCGGCGGAGACCCAGTACTTC
>-|few|TRBJ1-6|TRBV7-8
CASTPFSYNSPLHF
TGTGCCAGCACCCCCTTTTCCTATAATTCACCCCTCCACTTT
>-|few|TRBJ1-2|TRBV4-3
CASSQDRVLVYGYTF
TGCGCCAGCAGCCAAGATAGGGTTTTGGTATATGGCTACACCTTC
>TRBD2|many|TRBJ2-3|TRBV4-2
CASKTRLAGGPSDTQYF
TGTGCCAGCAAGACTCGACTAGCGGGGGGGCCATCAGATACGCAGTATTTT
>-|many|TRBJ2-5|TRBV9
CASSVDGGGVETQYF
TGTGCCAGCAGCGTAGACGGGGGCGGGGTAGAGACCCAGTACTTC
>TRBD1|few|TRBJ1-1|TRBV3-1
CASSQAEGAFNTEAFF
TGTGCCAGCAGCCAAGCCGAGGGGGCGTTCAACACTGAAGCTTTCTTT
>TRBD1|-|TRBJ2-1|TRBV7-3
CASSKDRVYEQFF
TGTGCCAGCAGCAAGGACAGGGTCTATGAGCAGTTCTTC
>-|-|TRBJ2-7|TRBV7-2
CASSNSGTGHYEQYF
TGTGCCAGCAGCAATAGCGGGACAGGGCACTACGAGCAGTACTTC
>TRBD1|few|TRBJ2-3|TRBV2
CASPRDRSTDTQYF
TGTGCCAGCCCCCGGGACAGGAGCACAGATACGCAGTATTTT
>TRBD1|-|TRBJ2-7|TRBV6-6
CASTPPTGESYEQYF
TGTGCCAGCACCCCCCCGACAGGGGAGTCCTACGAGCAGTACTTC
>TRBD2|-|TRBJ2-5|TRBV29-1
CSARPSLAGMQETQYF
TGCAGCGCCCGACCCAGCCTAGCGGGGATGCAAGAGACCCAGTACTTC
>-|-|TRBJ1-2|TRBV20-1
CSARDGRVLFYGYTF
TGCAGTGCTAGAGATGGGAGGGTTTTATTCTATGGCTACACCTTC
>-|-|TRBJ1-2|TRBV20-1
CSASGWWGYTF
TGCAGTGCTAGCGGGTGGTGGGGCTACACCTTC